Below, 30 T cell receptor beta chains from the same sample are listed, as sequenced in a study of neurological immune-mediated disorders. TCRdb analysed the 5' RACE reads with MiXCR anew, one entry per CDR3 protein. The table has 54,000 or so distinct CDR3 sequences, approximately 3.9% seen once. Sequencing was carried out using PBMCs. Every receptor here comes from a man aged 60 to 69 with multiple sclerosis.

This clonotype was observed a few times. This chain connects TRBV7-6 to TRBJ2-1; tentatively, D is TRBD1 (5 bases). Trimming left V 1 base short and J 3 bases short, with 10 bases between. CDR3 length equals 15 residues. Germline assignment: CDR1 SGHVS and CDR2 FNYEAQ. CDR3 amino acids: CASSLGRQFYNEQFF. Here the CDR3 DNA reads TGTGCCAGCAGCTTAGGTAGACAGTTCTACAATGAGCAGTTCTTC.

This clonotype was recorded a few times. This chain links TRBV20-1 with TRBJ2-5; 8 positions agree with TRBD2. Losses at the gene ends were 4 bases for V and 4 bases for J; bases not matched to a gene: 11. The CDR3 loop spans 15 amino acids. Germline V gene data show CDR1 as DFQATT and CDR2 as SNEGSKA (reference sequence). CDR3 sequence (DNA): TGCAGTGCTACAAAGGAAAGCGGGAGCGGAGAGACCCAGTACTTC. Its protein product is CSATKESGSGETQYF.

This clonotype was found many times. The V call is TRBV20-1, the J call TRBJ2-5; D remains ambiguous. The CDR3 has 12 amino acids. V lost 6 bases to trimming and J lost 11 bases, with 19 bases between them. Germline-derived CDR1 and CDR2 are DFQATT and SNEGSKA (reference sequence). The CDR3 protein is CSAPDGLSSQYF. The CDR3 bases are TGCAGTGCCCCGGACGGTTTATCGTCTCAGTACTTC.

This clonotype was observed at least ten times. V and J are TRBV5-1 and TRBJ1-5, with D perhaps TRBD1 (5 bases). Per the germline V gene, CDR1 is SGHRS and CDR2 is YFSETQ. The CDR3 spans 13 residues. V was clipped by 7 bases and J by 4 bases, with 12 bases between them. CDR3 in DNA: TGCGCCAGCTCGGTGGGGGTTAATCAGCCCCAGCATTTT. As protein: CASSVGVNQPQHF.

About this clonotype: A read error is possible here, since a much larger clone lies one base away. The chain carries TRBV28 and TRBJ1-1, with D uncertain. Germline V gene lookup returns CDR1 MDHEN and CDR2 SYDVKM. The ends were cut back, 6 bases at V and 6 bases at J, with 20 bases in the middle. This CDR3 has 15 residues. CDR3 DNA: TGTGCCAGCAGGATTCCGGGAAAGGGCCTGGCTGAAGCTTTCTTT. Encoded protein: CASRIPGKGLAEAFF.

This clonotype was recorded many times. This chain joins TRBV5-1 and TRBJ2-6, with TRBD1 matching over 8 bases. V lost 5 bases and J lost 15; bases outside the gene matches: 10. The CDR3 spans 13 residues. Germline V gene data show CDR1 as SGHRS and CDR2 as YFSETQ. The CDR3 region is CASRAGQGEALTF. The CDR3 DNA sequence: TGCGCCAGCAGAGCCGGACAGGGAGAAGCCCTGACTTTC. Full variable domain (outside the CDR3, taken from reference TRBV5-1 and TRBJ2-6): KAGVTQTPRYLIKTRGQQVTLSCSPISGHRSVSWYQQTPGQGLQFLFEYFSETQRNKGNFPGRFSGRQFSNSRSEMNVSTLELGDSALYLCASRAGQGEALTFGAGSRLTVL.

CDR3 sequence: CASRLQGRSQYF. DNA for the CDR3: TGTGCCAGCAGACTACAGGGGAGGAGTCAGTATTTT. The genes are TRBV6-6 and TRBJ2-3, with a weak D call TRBD1 (7 bases). The CDR3 consists of 12 residues. CDR1 is MNHNY and CDR2 is SVGAGI in the germline V gene (reference sequence). V was pared by 6 bases and J by 12 bases, with 16 bases between.

This clonotype was counted between two and nine times. V gene TRBV29-1 combines with J gene TRBJ1-4, with D unresolved. V gave up 7 bases and J gave up 4 bases, with 7 bases separating them. The CDR3 is 11 residues long. Germline V lookup: CDR1 SQVTM, CDR2 ANQGSEA. The CDR3 is CSGNFNEKLFF. The DNA of the CDR3 is TGCAGCGGGAACTTTAATGAAAAACTGTTTTTT.

This clonotype was recorded at least ten times. CDR3 sequence reads: CASSLPGLLGQFF. CDR3 in DNA: TGTGCCAGCAGCTTACCCGGACTCCTAGGGCAGTTCTTC. The chain links TRBV7-8 to TRBJ2-1; TRBD2 might be the D (5 bases). The CDR3 extends over 13 amino acids. V was trimmed by 2 bases and J by 12 bases, leaving 14 bases between them. The germline V gene encodes CDR1 SGHVS and CDR2 FQNEAQ.

This clonotype has ten or more counts. V gene TRBV15 combines with J gene TRBJ2-5; tentatively, D is TRBD2 (6 bases). Trimming removed 1 base from V and 1 base from J, with 13 bases in between. This CDR3 spans 16 amino acids. Germline CDR1 is LNHNV and CDR2 is YYDKDF (reference sequence). As DNA, the CDR3 is TGTGCCACCAGCAGAGGGGGGGAAGCGTTCCAAGAGACCCAGTACTTC. The encoded protein is CATSRGGEAFQETQYF.

This chain joins TRBV2 and TRBJ2-1; D ambiguous. Trimming pared 4 bases from V and 3 bases from J, leaving 10 bases between. CDR3 length: 14 residues. Germline CDR1 SNHLY, CDR2 FYNNEI. The CDR3 protein is CASSVRTNYNEQFF. CDR3 nucleotide sequence: TGTGCCAGCAGTGTCCGAACGAACTACAATGAGCAGTTCTTC.

This clonotype showed up many times. V usage is TRBV5-1 and J usage is TRBJ2-5; 9 bases are shared with TRBD2. J was trimmed by 4 bases and V by 0 bases; bases with no gene match: 10. This CDR3 region has 17 residues. Germline V gene sequence: CDR1 SGHRS, CDR2 YFSETQ. The CDR3 region has the DNA TGCGCCAGCAGCTTGGCAGCTGTAGCGGGAGCGGGAGAGACCCAGTACTTC. Its translation is CASSLAAVAGAGETQYF. Based on the CDR3 plus reference TRBV5-1 and TRBJ2-5, the full variable domain is KAGVTQTPRYLIKTRGQQVTLSCSPISGHRSVSWYQQTPGQGLQFLFEYFSETQRNKGNFPGRFSGRQFSNSRSEMNVSTLELGDSALYLCASSLAAVAGAGETQYFGPGTRLLVL.

In its sample, this clonotype was seen many times. V and J are TRBV12-3 or TRBV12-4 and TRBJ1-1, with D possibly being TRBD1 (6 bases). CDR3 length equals 12 residues. Trimming stripped 6 bases from V and 4 bases from J, with 9 bases between. The CDR3 coding sequence is TGTGCCAGCAGCGACAGGTTCACTGAAGCTTTCTTT. Its protein is CASSDRFTEAFF.

The table lists this clonotype with many counts. The chain employs TRBV20-1 and TRBJ2-7, with D possibly being TRBD1 or TRBD2 (5 bases each). The V gene's germline CDR1 is DFQATT and CDR2 SNEGSKA (reference sequence). The CDR3 covers 12 residues. V shed 8 bases and J shed 2 bases, with 13 bases lying between them. The CDR3 DNA follows: TGCAGTCCTGGGACCAATGCCTACGAGCAGTACTTC. Protein: CSPGTNAYEQYF.

This clonotype was seen ten or more times. The V gene is TRBV12-3 or TRBV12-4, the J gene TRBJ1-2, with a tentative D call TRBD1 (5 bases). The CDR3 is made up of 12 amino acids. Trimming shortened V by 11 bases and J by 5 bases, and 15 bases separated the two germline ends. CDR3 in amino acids: CALVSRVYGYTF. In nucleotides, the CDR3 is TGTGCCTTGGTCAGCAGGGTTTATGGCTACACCTTC.

This clonotype has ten or more counts. J is TRBJ1-6 and V is TRBV7-2; D gene unclear. V was cut by 2 bases and J by 8 bases, with 13 bases left in between. Germline lookup yields CDR1 SGHTA and CDR2 FQGNSA. The CDR3 has 15 residues. The CDR3 DNA is TGTGCCAGCAGCTTATCTGGCCCTTCCCATTCACCCCTCCACTTT. Protein sequence: CASSLSGPSHSPLHF.

Turning to this clonotype: This clone may be a read error of a much larger clone one base away. The genes are TRBV27 and TRBJ2-5; TRBD2 aligns across 7 bases. Germline V gene data show CDR1 as MNHEY and CDR2 as SMNVEV (reference sequence). CDR3 size: 14 residues. CDR3 loop: CASSLWAGVETRYF. CDR3 DNA sequence: TGTGCCAGCAGTTTATGGGCGGGAGTAGAGACCCGGTACTTC.

This clonotype was recorded at least ten times. This sequence joins TRBV20-1 and TRBJ2-7, with D unresolved. The CDR3 consists of 11 residues. Trimming removed 4 bases at V and 9 bases at J, with 13 bases between. Looked up from germline, CDR1 is DFQATT and CDR2 is SNEGSKA (reference sequence). The DNA of the CDR3 is TGCAGTGCTACCACCTCCAATACGCAGTACTTC. Encoded protein: CSATTSNTQYF.

This clonotype has at least ten counts. This sequence joins TRBV24-1 and TRBJ2-2; the match to TRBD1 covers 7 bases. This CDR3 contains 14 residues. The V segment lost 10 bases and the J segment 4 bases; nucleotides outside the gene matches: 8. Germline V CDR1 and CDR2: KGHDR, SFDVKD. The CDR3 loop is CATRQGDTTGELFF. CDR3 DNA sequence: TGTGCCACAAGACAGGGAGATACCACCGGGGAGCTGTTTTTT.

This clonotype has ten or more counts. The chain employs TRBV27 and TRBJ2-7; D ambiguous. CDR1 and CDR2 (germline): MNHEY, SMNVEV (reference sequence). CDR3 length equals 12 residues. With 8 bases removed from V and 3 bases from J, the gap between germline ends came to 11 bases. In nucleotides, the CDR3 is TGTGCCAGCTGGTCCAGATACTACGAGCAGTACTTC. It specifies CASWSRYYEQYF.

This clonotype was counted at least ten times. The chain couples TRBV12-3 or TRBV12-4 to TRBJ1-1; 7 bases are shared with TRBD1. Trimming removed 5 bases from V and 0 bases from J; junction bases left unmatched: 9. The CDR3 consists of 16 residues. As DNA, the CDR3 is TGTGCCAGCAGTCCGCCGGGACAGTTCATGAACACTGAAGCTTTCTTT. Amino acids: CASSPPGQFMNTEAFF.

This sequence joins TRBV20-1 and TRBJ2-1; 7 bases map to TRBD2. This CDR3 has 14 amino acids. The germline V gene has CDR1 DFQATT and CDR2 SNEGSKA (reference sequence). V shed 3 bases and J 7 bases; nucleotides not matched to a gene: 9. The CDR3 here is CSASFAGVGNEQFF. The CDR3 DNA sequence: TGCAGTGCTAGTTTTGCGGGAGTGGGAAATGAGCAGTTCTTC.

There are a few counts of this clonotype. The gene calls are TRBV5-1 and TRBJ1-4; the D gene is possibly TRBD1 (6 bases). The CDR3 has 15 amino acids. With 4 bases removed from V and 4 bases from J, the gap between germline ends came to 14 bases. CDR1 is SGHRS, CDR2 YFSETQ, per germline. Written as DNA, the CDR3 is TGCGCCAGCAGCATAGACAGGTTCCGTAATGAAAAACTGTTTTTT. Protein product: CASSIDRFRNEKLFF. Based on the CDR3 plus reference TRBV5-1 and TRBJ1-4, the full variable domain is KAGVTQTPRYLIKTRGQQVTLSCSPISGHRSVSWYQQTPGQGLQFLFEYFSETQRNKGNFPGRFSGRQFSNSRSEMNVSTLELGDSALYLCASSIDRFRNEKLFFGSGTQLSVL.

This clonotype appeared many times. The chain uses TRBV20-1 and TRBJ1-1; no definite D call. With 4 bases removed from V and 1 base from J, the gap between germline ends came to 16 bases. The CDR3 spans 15 residues. Germline V gene data show CDR1 as DFQATT and CDR2 as SNEGSKA (reference sequence). The CDR3, as DNA: TGCAGTGCTACCCAGCCACAAAAGCCGAACACTGAAGCTTTCTTT. As protein: CSATQPQKPNTEAFF.

This clonotype was observed at least ten times. The chain uses TRBV19 and TRBJ2-1; 14 bases align to TRBD2. The CDR3 runs to 15 residues. With V trimmed by 6 bases and J by 7 bases, 5 bases remained unmatched. CDR1 is LNHDA and CDR2 is SQIVND in the germline V gene (reference sequence). CDR3 DNA sequence: TGTGCCAGTAGGAGACTAGCGGGAGGGCGAAATGAGCAGTTCTTC. Residues: CASRRLAGGRNEQFF.

This clonotype was seen repeatedly, ten times or more. The V gene is TRBV14, the J gene TRBJ2-5; 10 bases match TRBD2. CDR3 size: 14 residues. The germline V gene encodes CDR1 SGHDN and CDR2 FVKESK. V trimming: 2 bases; J trimming: 4 bases; junction bases outside the gene matches: 1. The chain's CDR3 is CASSQSGGGETQYF. The CDR3 DNA reads as TGTGCCAGCAGCCAAAGCGGGGGGGGAGAGACCCAGTACTTC.

Many counts were recorded for this clonotype. The junction and the germline gene differ at one end; a read error may be behind it. The V gene is TRBV2, the J gene TRBJ2-1, with a possible D match to TRBD1 (6 bases). Germline loops: CDR1 SNHLY, CDR2 FYNNEI. The CDR3 totals 13 residues. Written as DNA, the CDR3 is TGTGCCAGCAGTCGATCTAGGGACAACGAGCAGTTCTTC. Translation gives CASSRSRDNEQFF. The whole variable domain, filled in from reference TRBV2 and TRBJ2-1, reads EPEVTQTPSHQVTQMGQEVILRCVPISNHLYFYWYRQILGQKVEFLVSFYNNEISEKSEIFDDQFSVERPDGSNFTLKIRSTKLEDSAMYFCASSRSRDNEQFFGPGTRLTVL.

This clonotype came up many times. The V gene is TRBV12-3 or TRBV12-4, the J gene TRBJ2-2; D is perhaps TRBD2 (5 bases). The CDR3 has 16 residues. Trimming cost V 5 bases and J 6 bases, with 19 bases left between them. In DNA form, the CDR3 reads TGTGCCAGCAGTGAGATACTAGATCTCCGGGCCGGGGAGCTGTTTTTT. Translated, it gives CASSEILDLRAGELFF.

This clonotype was seen ten or more times. The chain combines TRBV10-3 with TRBJ2-1; 15 bases agree with TRBD2. CDR1 is ENHRY and CDR2 is SYGVKD in the germline V gene. The CDR3 length is 19 residues. J lost 0 bases, V lost 6 bases, and 9 bases had no gene match. The CDR3 is CAISDRGLAGGSSYNEQFF. CDR3 nucleotide sequence: TGTGCCATCAGCGACCGCGGACTAGCGGGGGGGAGCTCCTACAATGAGCAGTTCTTC.

The table lists this clonotype with many counts. The J gene is TRBJ1-5, the V gene TRBV28; 9 bases are shared with TRBD1. Germline-derived CDR1 and CDR2 are MDHEN and SYDVKM. Trimming took 6 bases from V and 7 from J; bases not matched to a gene: 7. CDR3 length equals 14 residues. The CDR3 sequence is CASRMGTGKQPQHF. CDR3 sequence (DNA): TGTGCCAGCAGAATGGGGACAGGGAAACAGCCCCAGCATTTT. The full variable domain, rest sourced from reference TRBV28 and TRBJ1-5, is DVKVTQSSRYLVKRTGEKVFLECVQDMDHENMFWYRQDPGLGLRLIYFSYDVKMKEKGDIPEGYSVSREKKERFSLILESASTNQTSMYLCASRMGTGKQPQHFGDGTRLSIL.